One and the same sample provided the 2 T cell receptor beta chains below, sequenced in a study of CD8+ T cells in alopecia areata. Reverse transcription of extracted RNA yielded cDNA, which provided the sequencing template. Profiling relied on immunoSEQ multiplex PCR, and the TCRdb table lists in-frame clones only, not all of them. The table records about 200,000 clones, approximately 52% of them present only once. The sequences come from CD4+ T cells sorted from blood, collected at week 0. These receptors were obtained from a human donor with alopecia areata.

The sample holds a few counts of this clone. This chain connects TRBV27 to TRBJ1-5, with a possible D match to TRBD1 (6 bases). From germline, CDR1 is MNHEY and CDR2 SMNVEV (reference sequence). The CDR3 runs to 14 residues. V lost 5 bases and J lost 0, with 8 bases in between. The CDR3 bases are TGTGCCAGCAGTACGGACAGTAGCAATCAGCCCCAGCATTTT. Its translation is CASSTDSSNQPQHF.

The chain uses TRBV5-1 and TRBJ2-7; 11 bases match TRBD1. V shed 4 bases and J 2 bases; nucleotides not matched to a gene: 5. CDR1 SGHRS and CDR2 YFSETQ come from the germline V gene. This CDR3 has 15 residues. The CDR3 DNA is TGCGCCAGCAGCCCCCGGACAGGGGGCCCCTACGAGCAGTACTTC. Protein: CASSPRTGGPYEQYF. Together with reference TRBV5-1 and TRBJ2-7, the CDR3 gives the full variable domain: KAGVTQTPRYLIKTRGQQVTLSCSPISGHRSVSWYQQTPGQGLQFLFEYFSETQRNKGNFPGRFSGRQFSNSRSEMNVSTLELGDSALYLCASSPRTGGPYEQYFGPGTRLTVT.